This T cell receptor (beta chain) was retrieved from a study of blood T cell repertoires in COVID-19. On the study more broadly: COVID-19 samples, acute and convalescent, were from the United States, Italy and Spain. T cells, B-cell-depleted T cells, or PBMCs provided the cDNA or gDNA that served as material.

With 3 bases removed from V and 2 bases from J, the gap between germline ends came to 6 bases. From germline, CDR1 is SGDLS and CDR2 YYNGEE. This CDR3 comprises 13 residues. Patients of the Seattle cohort, enrolled during active infection, were followed longitudinally. Measured with immunoSEQ multiplex PCR; TCRdb has only the in-frame clones, and not every one. Of roughly 180,000 clones listed, less than 85% were seen once; the top ten hold around 8%. The material sequenced was peripheral blood. This TCR came from a woman aged 60-75 years with COVID-19, enrolled during active disease. J is TRBJ1-3 and V is TRBV9; D ambiguous. Here the CDR3 DNA reads TGTGCCAGCAGCGCCCCGGCTGGAAACACCATATATTTT. Its translation is CASSAPAGNTIYF.